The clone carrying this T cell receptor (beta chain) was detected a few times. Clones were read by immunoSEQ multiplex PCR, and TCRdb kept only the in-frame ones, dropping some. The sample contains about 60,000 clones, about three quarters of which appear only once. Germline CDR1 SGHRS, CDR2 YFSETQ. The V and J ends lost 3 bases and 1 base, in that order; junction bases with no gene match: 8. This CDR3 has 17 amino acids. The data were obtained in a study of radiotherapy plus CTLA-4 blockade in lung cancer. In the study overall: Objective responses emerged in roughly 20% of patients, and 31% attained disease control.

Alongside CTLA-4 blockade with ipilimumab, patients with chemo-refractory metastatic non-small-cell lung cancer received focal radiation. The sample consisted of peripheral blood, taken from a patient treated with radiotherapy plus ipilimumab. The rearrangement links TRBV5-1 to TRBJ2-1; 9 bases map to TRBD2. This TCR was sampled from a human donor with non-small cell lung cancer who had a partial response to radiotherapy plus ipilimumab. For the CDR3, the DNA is TGCGCCAGCAGCTCATCCCGGACTAGCGCTTCCTACAATGAGCAGTTCTTC. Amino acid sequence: CASSSSRTSASYNEQFF.